The clone carrying this TCR beta chain appeared many times. The antigen is undetermined. This record belongs to a study of CD8 T cells in ankylosing spondylitis. TCRdb used MiXCR to reprocess the 5' RACE reads, holding one entry per CDR3 protein. The table has tens of thousands of distinct CDR3 sequences, 6% to 7.5% seen once. The CDR3 runs to 13 residues. Germline assignment: CDR1 DFQATT and CDR2 SNEGSKA (reference sequence). V lost 5 bases and J 2 bases, leaving 12 bases between the germline ends. General observations from the study: In ankylosing spondylitis patients, matched synovial fluid reportedly showed significant enrichment of disease-linked clones.

The sequence came from a female donor with ankylosing spondylitis or in good health (not recorded which). This chain connects TRBV20-1 to TRBJ2-5; D not resolved. Sequenced sample: blood, either unsorted or a sorted T cell fraction (not recorded which). The CDR3 DNA follows: TGCAGTGCTCATCGATTCAAACAAGAGACCCAGTACTTC. Protein sequence: CSAHRFKQETQYF.